Each of the 26 T cell receptor beta chains below was sequenced from the same sample in a study of T-cell memory formation after mild COVID-19. TCRdb re-called the 5' RACE reads with MiXCR, one entry per CDR3 protein. Seen here are around 450,000 distinct CDR3 sequences, less than 25% observed once, and the top ten hold roughly 9.7%. The sample taken for sequencing was PBMCs or a T cell subset sorted from them (not recorded which). These receptors were collected from an adult woman who had mild COVID-19 (a few samples of this study predate the infection). Cell type and time point are not known.

Only a few counts were recorded for this clonotype. V usage is TRBV29-1 and J usage is TRBJ1-3; D is perhaps TRBD1 (6 bases). V dropped 6 bases and J dropped 0 bases, with 15 bases sitting between them. This CDR3 is 15 amino acids long. Germline V gene data show CDR1 as SQVTM and CDR2 as ANQGSEA. The CDR3 DNA reads as TGCAGCGTCCGGTCACAGGGCTCCTCTGGAAACACCATATATTTT. Residues: CSVRSQGSSGNTIYF.

The rearrangement uses TRBV20-1 and TRBJ2-5; D not certain. Looked up from germline, CDR1 is DFQATT and CDR2 is SNEGSKA (reference sequence). The CDR3 loop spans 13 amino acids. The V end lost 0 bases, the J end lost 4 bases, and 9 bases lay between the germline ends. The CDR3 nucleotides read TGCAGTGCTAGAGACGCTTCGCGAGAGACCCAGTACTTC. The encoded protein is CSARDASRETQYF.

The chain joins TRBV5-1 to TRBJ2-5, with 12 bases fitting TRBD2. There are 17 residues in the CDR3. The ends lost 0 bases at V and 2 bases at J; junction bases unmatched: 5. The germline V gene encodes CDR1 SGHRS and CDR2 YFSETQ. The chain's CDR3 is CASSLDGLAGSQETQYF. CDR3 nucleotide sequence: TGCGCCAGCAGCTTGGATGGACTAGCGGGGTCGCAAGAGACCCAGTACTTC. Full variable domain (missing parts from reference TRBV5-1 and TRBJ2-5): KAGVTQTPRYLIKTRGQQVTLSCSPISGHRSVSWYQQTPGQGLQFLFEYFSETQRNKGNFPGRFSGRQFSNSRSEMNVSTLELGDSALYLCASSLDGLAGSQETQYFGPGTRLLVL.

The sample holds a few counts of this clonotype. The rearrangement uses TRBV7-2 and TRBJ1-5; D gene unclear. CDR3 length equals 14 residues. With 1 base removed from V and 7 bases from J, the gap between germline ends came to 11 bases. CDR1 is SGHTA, CDR2 FQGNSA, per germline. The chain's CDR3 is CASSLVRNGQPQHF. CDR3 bases: TGTGCCAGCAGCTTAGTAAGGAACGGCCAGCCCCAGCATTTT.

The J gene is TRBJ2-7, the V gene TRBV4-1; 11 bases fit TRBD2. CDR1 MGHRA and CDR2 YSYEKL come from the germline V gene. The CDR3 spans 13 residues. Germline trimming cut 3 bases from V and 6 bases from J; bases unmatched to any gene: 1. The CDR3 reads CASSQLAGGEQYV. The CDR3 bases are TGCGCCAGCAGCCAGCTAGCGGGGGGCGAGCAGTACGTC.

This rearrangement joins TRBV10-3 to TRBJ2-2; 7 bases fit TRBD2. The CDR3 has 14 residues. Germline V gene lookup returns CDR1 ENHRY and CDR2 SYGVKD. Trimming removed 10 bases from V and 0 bases from J; junction bases left unmatched: 5. The CDR3 region is CATRSGANTGELFF. The CDR3 nucleotides read TGTGCCACCAGAAGCGGGGCGAACACCGGGGAGCTGTTTTTT.

The chain employs TRBV24-1 and TRBJ1-2; D not resolved. The CDR3 spans 14 residues. Germline CDR1 reads KGHDR; CDR2 reads SFDVKD. V was cut by 3 bases and J by 4 bases, with 11 bases left in between. The CDR3 bases are TGTGCCACCAGTGATCCCACCGGACTCTATGGCTACACCTTC. Its translation is CATSDPTGLYGYTF.

CDR3 in DNA: TGCGCCAGCAGCTTGGCGGGGAAGGCTGAAACTGAAGCTTTCTTT. Translating gives CASSLAGKAETEAFF. This chain links TRBV5-1 with TRBJ1-1, with unresolved D. CDR3 length: 15 amino acids. Germline values: CDR1 SGHRS, CDR2 YFSETQ. V lost 0 bases, J lost 5 bases, and 14 bases lay in between.

This clonotype was counted a few times. V and J are TRBV6-2 or TRBV6-3 and TRBJ1-2; 7 nucleotides line up with TRBD1. The CDR3 consists of 12 residues. From germline, CDR1 is MNHEY and CDR2 SVGEGT. J gave up 4 bases and V 6 bases, and 2 bases lay outside the gene matches. CDR3 sequence: CASRTGSYGYTF. Here the CDR3 DNA reads TGTGCCAGCAGGACAGGGAGCTATGGCTACACCTTC.

The CDR3 reads CATSKGGLAGVSGQFF. CDR3 sequence (DNA): TGTGCCACCAGTAAGGGGGGGCTAGCGGGAGTGAGTGGGCAGTTCTTC. The genes are TRBV24-1 and TRBJ2-1; 10 bases are shared with TRBD2. V shed 6 bases and J 12 bases; nucleotides not matched to a gene: 16. Looked up from germline, CDR1 is KGHDR and CDR2 is SFDVKD. The CDR3 totals 16 residues.

The J gene is TRBJ1-1, the V gene TRBV10-3, with 7 positions matching TRBD1. Per the germline V gene, CDR1 is ENHRY and CDR2 is SYGVKD. There are 16 residues in the CDR3. V gave up 3 bases and J gave up 6 bases; unmatched junction bases: 13. CDR3 in DNA: TGTGCCATCAGTGAAGCCCCGACAGGGATGCGGCCTGAAGCTTTCTTT. It translates to CAISEAPTGMRPEAFF.

V usage is TRBV15 and J usage is TRBJ1-4; D call uncertain. The germline V gene has CDR1 LNHNV and CDR2 YYDKDF (reference sequence). This CDR3 is 14 amino acids long. Trimming removed 5 bases at V and 5 bases at J, with 12 bases between. CDR3 bases: TGTGCCACCAGCCCCTGGGTCCAGAATGAAAAACTGTTTTTT. This gives the protein CATSPWVQNEKLFF.

The rearrangement links TRBV20-1 to TRBJ2-2; the D gene is possibly TRBD2 (6 bases). Trimming took off 1 base at V and 6 bases at J, with 12 bases between the two ends. Germline CDR1 and CDR2: DFQATT and SNEGSKA (reference sequence). The CDR3 totals 14 residues. The DNA for the CDR3 is TGCAGTGCTAGAGCACTAGCCGGGGCCGGGGAGCTGTTTTTT. It encodes CSARALAGAGELFF.

The rearrangement links TRBV5-1 to TRBJ1-1; D may be TRBD1 (5 bases). Germline lookup yields CDR1 SGHRS and CDR2 YFSETQ. The CDR3 is 20 amino acids. Trimming cost V 3 bases and J 1 base, with 28 bases left between them. The CDR3 DNA reads as TGCGCCAGCAGCTCTTCCCGAGGGACGGTAGGACGGGTAGGGAACACTGAAGCTTTCTTT. Translating it yields CASSSSRGTVGRVGNTEAFF.

CDR3 loop: CASSPDSRGELFF. CDR3 DNA: TGTGCCAGCTCACCAGACTCCAGGGGGGAGCTGTTTTTT. The chain joins TRBV18 to TRBJ2-2; D is undetermined. Germline V gives CDR1 KGHSH, CDR2 LQKENI. With 2 bases removed from V and 8 bases from J, the gap between germline ends came to 9 bases. The CDR3 loop spans 13 amino acids.

This clonotype was found many times. The chain combines TRBV5-1 with TRBJ2-1; tentatively, D is TRBD1 (5 bases). V dropped 3 bases and J dropped 2 bases, with 15 bases sitting between them. Germline V gene data show CDR1 as SGHRS and CDR2 as YFSETQ. This CDR3 region has 16 residues. DNA of the CDR3: TGCGCCAGCAGCTCAGGGATGGCAGGGCCCTACAATGAGCAGTTCTTC. Protein sequence: CASSSGMAGPYNEQFF.

Concerning this clonotype itself: The junction departs from germline at one end; a sequencing error may be responsible. The chain carries TRBV11-2 and TRBJ2-1; no definite D call. In germline, CDR1 is SGHAT, CDR2 FQNNGV. This CDR3 is built from 13 residues. The CDR3: CASSLISYYEQFF. The CDR3 DNA reads TGTGCCAGCAGCTTAATTTCCTACTATGAGCAGTTCTTC.

The chain combines TRBV20-1 with TRBJ2-7, with D perhaps given as TRBD1 or TRBD2 (7 bases each). Between the trimmed V and J ends, which lost 0 bases and 4 bases, there was a span of 16 bases. This CDR3 is built from 15 residues. In germline, CDR1 is DFQATT, CDR2 SNEGSKA (reference sequence). The CDR3 spells CSARDPQGRDYEQYF. CDR3 bases: TGCAGTGCTAGAGATCCACAGGGGAGGGATTACGAGCAGTACTTC.

The chain recombines TRBV7-2 with TRBJ2-3; 7 nucleotides match TRBD2. V gave up 4 bases and J gave up 2 bases; unmatched junction bases: 6. Germline V gene sequence: CDR1 SGHTA, CDR2 FQGNSA. The CDR3 is 15 residues long. The CDR3: CASSSWDYTTDTQYF. As DNA, the CDR3 is TGTGCCAGCAGCTCCTGGGACTACACCACAGATACGCAGTATTTT.

The V and J genes are TRBV9 and TRBJ1-1, with unresolved D. Germline CDR1 SGDLS, CDR2 YYNGEE. V was clipped by 3 bases and J by 1 base, with 19 bases between them. This CDR3 contains 17 residues. The CDR3 region is CASSEMGMGLANTEAFF. In nucleotides, the CDR3 is TGTGCCAGCAGCGAAATGGGAATGGGTCTGGCGAACACTGAAGCTTTCTTT.

The V call is TRBV19, the J call TRBJ1-1, with a possible D match to TRBD1 (6 bases). The V gene lost 6 bases and the J gene lost 6 bases, with 17 bases spanning the gap. Germline V gene sequence: CDR1 LNHDA, CDR2 SQIVND (reference sequence). The CDR3 is 14 residues long. Written as DNA, the CDR3 is TGTGCCAGTAGCACGGGACACGGTTATGCTGAAGCTTTCTTT. As protein: CASSTGHGYAEAFF.

The rearrangement links TRBV20-1 to TRBJ2-3; D possibly matches TRBD1 or TRBD2 (6 bases each). Trimming pared 3 bases from V and 2 bases from J, leaving 15 bases between. The CDR3 length is 15 residues. The germline gives CDR1 DFQATT, CDR2 SNEGSKA (reference sequence). CDR3 DNA: TGCAGTGCTAGTGGGGGGCGGCCTTACACAGATACGCAGTATTTT. The encoded protein is CSASGGRPYTDTQYF.

CDR3 sequence reads: CASSLVRGVGTDTQYF. The CDR3 DNA follows: TGTGCCAGCAGCTTAGTCAGGGGTGTTGGCACAGATACGCAGTATTTT. J is TRBJ2-3 and V is TRBV7-6; a possible D gene is TRBD1 (6 bases). Trimming removed 1 base at V and 1 base at J, with 12 bases between. The CDR3 totals 16 residues. Germline loops: CDR1 SGHVS, CDR2 FNYEAQ. Supplemented by reference TRBV7-6 and TRBJ2-3, the full variable domain reads GAGVSQSPRYKVTKRGQDVALRCDPISGHVSLYWYRQALGQGPEFLTYFNYEAQQDKSGLPNDRFSAERPEGSISTLTIQRTEQRDSAMYRCASSLVRGVGTDTQYFGPGTRLTVL.

The chain recombines TRBV7-7 with TRBJ2-2; TRBD1 aligns across 8 bases. Losses at the gene ends were 5 bases for V and 0 bases for J; bases not matched to a gene: 5. The CDR3 extends over 16 amino acids. CDR1 SSHAT and CDR2 FNYEAQ come from the germline V gene (reference sequence). CDR3 DNA: TGTGCCAGCAGCCCAGGGACAGGCCCGAACACCGGGGAGCTGTTTTTT. Translating it yields CASSPGTGPNTGELFF.

This rearrangement joins TRBV12-3 or TRBV12-4 to TRBJ1-2; 7 positions agree with TRBD1. The trim removed 5 bases at V and 0 bases at J, leaving 15 bases unmatched. The CDR3 length is 18 residues. The CDR3 protein is CASSRQGEIVNTNYGYTF. The CDR3 coding sequence is TGTGCCAGCAGTAGACAGGGAGAAATTGTCAATACTAACTATGGCTACACCTTC.

This clonotype was counted once. The chain joins TRBV7-9 to TRBJ1-1, with D perhaps matching TRBD1 (6 bases). CDR3 size: 17 residues. Germline values: CDR1 SEHNR, CDR2 FQNEAQ (reference sequence). Trimming stripped 6 bases from V and 1 base from J, with 21 bases between. CDR3 residues: CASRPTGTTKPNTEAFF. CDR3 nucleotides: TGTGCCAGCAGGCCCACCGGGACAACAAAACCGAACACTGAAGCTTTCTTT.